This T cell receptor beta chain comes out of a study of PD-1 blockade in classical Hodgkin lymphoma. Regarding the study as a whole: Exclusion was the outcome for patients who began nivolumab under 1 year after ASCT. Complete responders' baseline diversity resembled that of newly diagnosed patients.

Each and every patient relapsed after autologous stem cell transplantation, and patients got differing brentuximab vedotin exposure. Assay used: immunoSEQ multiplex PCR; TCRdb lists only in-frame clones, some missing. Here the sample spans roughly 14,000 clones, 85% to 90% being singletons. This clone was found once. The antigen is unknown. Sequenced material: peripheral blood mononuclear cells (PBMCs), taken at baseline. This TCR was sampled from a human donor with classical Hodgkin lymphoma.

CDR3 loop: CASSSRVSGANVLTF. CDR3 DNA sequence: TGTGCCAGCAGCTCTAGAGTCTCTGGGGCCAACGTCCTGACTTTC. The gene calls are TRBV7-8 and TRBJ2-6; D unclear. This CDR3 has 15 residues. The germline V gene has CDR1 SGHVS and CDR2 FQNEAQ. V lost 4 bases and J 0 bases, leaving 7 bases between the germline ends.